Following are 18 T cell receptor beta chains from one sample sequenced in a study of identical twins. TCRdb ran MiXCR on the 5' RACE reads and lists one entry per CDR3 protein. The sample shows 100,000 to 110,000 distinct CDR3 sequences, 5.9% of them seen only once. The sample consisted of memory T cells sorted from blood. The receptor set was obtained from a woman aged 50 to 60 in good health.

This clonotype was counted ten times or more. The rearrangement uses TRBV24-1 and TRBJ2-1; no clear D gene. Trimming removed 0 bases from V and 6 bases from J, with 11 bases in between. CDR1 KGHDR and CDR2 SFDVKD come from the germline V gene. The CDR3 is made up of 15 amino acids. The CDR3 DNA is TGTGCCACCAGTGATTTGAAGGACCGTCCCAATGAGCAGTTCTTC. This sequence encodes CATSDLKDRPNEQFF.

Here the CDR3 DNA reads TGTGCCACCAGTGATAGGACAGGGACAGATACGCAGTATTTT. Protein sequence: CATSDRTGTDTQYF. The genes are TRBV24-1 and TRBJ2-3; 8 bases line up with TRBD1. The ends lost 3 bases at V and 3 bases at J; junction bases unmatched: 1. The CDR3 has 14 residues. The germline V gene encodes CDR1 KGHDR and CDR2 SFDVKD.

This clonotype showed up many times. The chain uses TRBV24-1 and TRBJ2-1; D gene unclear. This CDR3 is 15 amino acids long. CDR1 and CDR2 (germline): KGHDR, SFDVKD. Between the trimmed V and J ends, which lost 3 bases and 4 bases, there was a span of 12 bases. The CDR3 reads CATSDREGWYNEQFF. The DNA of the CDR3 is TGTGCCACCAGTGATCGCGAAGGATGGTACAATGAGCAGTTCTTC.

This clonotype was counted only a few times. The J gene is TRBJ2-2, the V gene TRBV12-3 or TRBV12-4; D not resolved. This CDR3 contains 14 residues. V lost 6 bases, J lost 2 bases, and 10 bases lay in between. The CDR3 DNA sequence: TGTGCCAGCAGACCTAGGGTAAACACCGGGGAGCTGTTTTTT. Translating gives CASRPRVNTGELFF.

With respect to this clonotype: A much more abundant neighbour one base away suggests this may be a read error. CDR3 residues: CASSFPEGGTEAFF. The CDR3, as DNA: TGTGCCAGCAGCTTCCCGGAAGGGGGAACTGAAGCTTTCTTT. This rearrangement joins TRBV7-9 to TRBJ1-1; a possible D gene is TRBD1 (6 bases). The CDR3 runs to 14 residues. Germline loops: CDR1 SEHNR, CDR2 FQNEAQ (reference sequence). V shed 3 bases and J shed 5 bases, with 13 bases lying between them.

In this sample, this clonotype turned up many times. V usage is TRBV27 and J usage is TRBJ2-7, with D perhaps matching TRBD1 (6 bases). In germline, CDR1 is MNHEY, CDR2 SMNVEV (reference sequence). The V end lost 3 bases, the J end lost 6 bases, and 12 bases lay between the germline ends. The CDR3 has 13 amino acids. CDR3 protein: CASSFRQAGEQYF. The CDR3 bases are TGTGCCAGCAGTTTTAGACAGGCCGGCGAGCAGTACTTC.

This clonotype has ten or more counts. In DNA form, the CDR3 reads TGCGCCAGCATGACCGACGGGTTAGAGACCCAGTACTTC. Translation gives CASMTDGLETQYF. The chain combines TRBV5-1 with TRBJ2-5; D call uncertain. Per the germline V gene, CDR1 is SGHRS and CDR2 is YFSETQ. The CDR3 length is 13 residues. V was cut by 6 bases and J by 4 bases, with 13 bases left in between. Filled out from reference TRBV5-1 and TRBJ2-5, the complete variable domain reads KAGVTQTPRYLIKTRGQQVTLSCSPISGHRSVSWYQQTPGQGLQFLFEYFSETQRNKGNFPGRFSGRQFSNSRSEMNVSTLELGDSALYLCASMTDGLETQYFGPGTRLLVL.

This chain uses TRBV20-1 with TRBJ2-1, with 7 positions matching TRBD2. The CDR3 sequence is 14 residues long. Per germline, CDR1 DFQATT and CDR2 SNEGSKA (reference sequence). V dropped 5 bases and J dropped 6; count of bases not matched to a gene: 10. In nucleotides, the CDR3 is TGCAGTGCTGGAAGTCGACTAGCAGGCAATGAGCAGTTCTTC. As protein: CSAGSRLAGNEQFF.

This clonotype was seen repeatedly, ten times or more. This chain links TRBV19 with TRBJ1-5; TRBD1 matches at 11 bases. The germline CDR1 and CDR2 sequences are LNHDA and SQIVND (reference sequence). Germline trimming cut 4 bases from V and 5 bases from J; bases unmatched to any gene: 7. CDR3 length: 16 residues. The CDR3 DNA reads as TGTGCCAGTAGTAACCCGGGACAGGGGGGCTATCAGCCCCAGCATTTT. Translation gives CASSNPGQGGYQPQHF.

This chain uses TRBV29-1 with TRBJ2-5, with 11 bases matching TRBD1. Per germline, CDR1 SQVTM and CDR2 ANQGSEA. Trimming removed 4 bases from V and 5 bases from J; junction bases left unmatched: 9. This CDR3 contains 15 residues. The CDR3 DNA is TGCAGCGTTGTAAAGGACAGGGGGCGAGGTGAGACCCAGTACTTC. This gives the protein CSVVKDRGRGETQYF.

The table lists this clonotype with many counts. This sequence joins TRBV28 and TRBJ2-3, with TRBD2 identical over 12 bases. The trim removed 6 bases at V and 1 base at J, leaving 14 bases unmatched. CDR3 length: 19 residues. The V gene's germline CDR1 is MDHEN and CDR2 SYDVKM. CDR3 residues: CASSPRRWTSGNRTDTQYF. CDR3 DNA sequence: TGTGCCAGCAGCCCCCGCAGATGGACTAGCGGGAATCGCACAGATACGCAGTATTTT. Full variable domain (rest looked up from reference TRBV28 and TRBJ2-3): DVKVTQSSRYLVKRTGEKVFLECVQDMDHENMFWYRQDPGLGLRLIYFSYDVKMKEKGDIPEGYSVSREKKERFSLILESASTNQTSMYLCASSPRRWTSGNRTDTQYFGPGTRLTVL.

This chain links TRBV7-3 with TRBJ2-3; D is unresolved. CDR3 length equals 13 residues. V lost 5 bases and J lost 3, with 9 bases in between. Germline-derived CDR1 and CDR2 are SGHTA and FQGTGA. CDR3 in amino acids: CASSPQRTDTQYF. As DNA, the CDR3 is TGTGCCAGCAGCCCCCAGCGAACAGATACGCAGTATTTT.

This clonotype was observed many times. The chain combines TRBV18 with TRBJ1-5; D remains ambiguous. Germline V gene data show CDR1 as KGHSH and CDR2 as LQKENI. The CDR3 loop spans 15 amino acids. V was pared by 4 bases and J by 0 bases, with 10 bases between. DNA of the CDR3: TGTGCCAGCTCACAGGAGCCCCATAGCAATCAGCCCCAGCATTTT. Protein sequence: CASSQEPHSNQPQHF. Complete variable domain (other parts from reference TRBV18 and TRBJ1-5): NAGVMQNPRHLVRRRGQEARLRCSPMKGHSHVYWYRQLPEEGLKFMVYLQKENIIDESGMPKERFSAEFPKEGPSILRIQQVVRGDSAAYFCASSQEPHSNQPQHFGDGTRLSIL.

There are a few counts of this clonotype. CDR3 DNA sequence: TGCGCCAGCGTCCGGACAGGGGCCCGGTCTGGCACTGAAGCTTTCTTT. Protein sequence: CASVRTGARSGTEAFF. The V gene is TRBV4-1, the J gene TRBJ1-1, with 9 positions matching TRBD1. The CDR3 consists of 16 residues. The germline V gene has CDR1 MGHRA and CDR2 YSYEKL. The V and J ends lost 8 bases and 4 bases, in that order; junction bases with no gene match: 14.

Ten or more counts support this clonotype. The rearrangement links TRBV29-1 to TRBJ1-5; D is perhaps TRBD1 (5 bases). In germline, CDR1 is SQVTM, CDR2 ANQGSEA. The CDR3 is made up of 13 amino acids. Trimming cost V 4 bases and J 3 bases, with 10 bases left between them. For the CDR3, the DNA is TGCAGCGTTGTGGGGGGGTTCAATCAGCCCCAGCATTTT. It yields the protein CSVVGGFNQPQHF.

This clonotype has a count of ten or more. The chain links TRBV20-1 to TRBJ2-3; perhaps TRBD2 as D (5 bases). Trimming removed 1 base at V and 6 bases at J, with 14 bases between. The germline V gene encodes CDR1 DFQATT and CDR2 SNEGSKA (reference sequence). This CDR3 contains 14 residues. The CDR3 protein is CSARVPSMVDTQYF. DNA of the CDR3: TGCAGTGCTAGAGTGCCTAGCATGGTGGATACGCAGTATTTT.

This clonotype was found a few times. The rearrangement uses TRBV2 and TRBJ2-3; 10 positions match TRBD2. The junction had 13 bases not matched to a gene; V was cut back by 4 bases and J by 6 bases. CDR3 length: 17 residues. Germline V gene data show CDR1 as SNHLY and CDR2 as FYNNEI. The CDR3 here is CASSVGIAGGRADTQYF. The DNA of the CDR3 is TGTGCCAGCAGTGTTGGAATAGCGGGAGGACGGGCGGATACGCAGTATTTT.

In this sample, this clonotype turned up many times. The V gene is TRBV7-9, the J gene TRBJ2-1; 8 nucleotides match TRBD2. Trimming took 5 bases from V and 6 from J; bases not matched to a gene: 9. The CDR3 sequence is 15 residues long. The germline V gene has CDR1 SEHNR and CDR2 FQNEAQ (reference sequence). This CDR3 reads CASSESGRSVNEQFF. In nucleotides, the CDR3 is TGTGCCAGCAGCGAAAGCGGGAGATCGGTCAATGAGCAGTTCTTC.